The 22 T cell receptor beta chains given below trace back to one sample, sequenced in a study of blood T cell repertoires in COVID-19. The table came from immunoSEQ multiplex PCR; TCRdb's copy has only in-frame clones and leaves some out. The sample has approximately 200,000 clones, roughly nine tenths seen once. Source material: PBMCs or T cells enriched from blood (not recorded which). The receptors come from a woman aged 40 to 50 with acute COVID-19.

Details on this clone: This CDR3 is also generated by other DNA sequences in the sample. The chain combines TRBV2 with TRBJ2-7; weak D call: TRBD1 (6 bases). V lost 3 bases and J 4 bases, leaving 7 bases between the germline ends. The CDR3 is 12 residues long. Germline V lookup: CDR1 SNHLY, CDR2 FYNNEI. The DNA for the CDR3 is TGTGCCAGCAGTGAGCAGGGGTACGAGCAGTACTTC. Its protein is CASSEQGYEQYF.

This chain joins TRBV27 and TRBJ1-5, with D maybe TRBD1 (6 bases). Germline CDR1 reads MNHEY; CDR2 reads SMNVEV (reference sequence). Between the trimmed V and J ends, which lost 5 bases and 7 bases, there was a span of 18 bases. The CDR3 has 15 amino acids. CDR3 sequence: CASSTRTVREQPQHF. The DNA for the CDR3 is TGTGCCAGCAGTACCCGGACAGTTCGGGAACAGCCCCAGCATTTT.

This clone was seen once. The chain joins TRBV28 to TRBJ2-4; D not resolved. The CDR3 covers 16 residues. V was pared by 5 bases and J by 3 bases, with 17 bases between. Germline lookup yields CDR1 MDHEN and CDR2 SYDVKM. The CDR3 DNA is TGTGCCAGCAGTCCGTCCGGGTTTGGTGTCAAAAACATTCAGTACTTC. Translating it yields CASSPSGFGVKNIQYF.

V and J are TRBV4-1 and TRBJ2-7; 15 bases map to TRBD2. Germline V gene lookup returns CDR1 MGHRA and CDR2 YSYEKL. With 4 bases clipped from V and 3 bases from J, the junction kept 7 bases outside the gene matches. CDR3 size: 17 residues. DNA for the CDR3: TGCGCCAGCAGCCTACTCCCGGGACTAGCGGGAGGCTACGAGCAGTACTTC. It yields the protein CASSLLPGLAGGYEQYF.

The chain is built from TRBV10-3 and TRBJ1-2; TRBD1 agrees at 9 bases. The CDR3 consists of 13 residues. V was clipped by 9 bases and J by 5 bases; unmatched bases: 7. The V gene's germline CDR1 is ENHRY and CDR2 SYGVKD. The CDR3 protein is CAIQQGARYGYTF. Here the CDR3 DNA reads TGTGCCATTCAACAGGGGGCTCGGTATGGCTACACCTTC.

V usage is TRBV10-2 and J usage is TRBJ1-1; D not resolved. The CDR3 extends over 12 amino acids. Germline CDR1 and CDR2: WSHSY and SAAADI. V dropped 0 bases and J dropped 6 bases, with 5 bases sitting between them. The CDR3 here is CASSESRSEAFF. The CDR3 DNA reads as TGCGCCAGCAGTGAGTCGAGGTCTGAAGCTTTCTTT.

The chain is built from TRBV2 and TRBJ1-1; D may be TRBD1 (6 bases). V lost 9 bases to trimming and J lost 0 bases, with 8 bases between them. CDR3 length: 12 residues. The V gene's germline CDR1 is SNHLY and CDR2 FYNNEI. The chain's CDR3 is CARAGVNTEAFF. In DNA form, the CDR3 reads TGTGCCAGGGCAGGGGTGAACACTGAAGCTTTCTTT. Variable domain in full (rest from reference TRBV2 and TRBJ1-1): EPEVTQTPSHQVTQMGQEVILRCVPISNHLYFYWYRQILGQKVEFLVSFYNNEISEKSEIFDDQFSVERPDGSNFTLKIRSTKLEDSAMYFCARAGVNTEAFFGQGTRLTVV.

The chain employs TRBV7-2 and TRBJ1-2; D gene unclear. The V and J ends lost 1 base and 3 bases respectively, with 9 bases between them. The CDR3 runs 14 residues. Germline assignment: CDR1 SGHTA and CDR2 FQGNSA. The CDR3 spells CASSLVNSYYGYTF. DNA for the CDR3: TGTGCCAGCAGCTTAGTTAACAGTTACTATGGCTACACCTTC.

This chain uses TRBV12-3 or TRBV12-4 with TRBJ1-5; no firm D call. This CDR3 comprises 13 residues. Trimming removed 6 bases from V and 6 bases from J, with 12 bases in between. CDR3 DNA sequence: TGTGCCAGCAGCCTGACAATCAGTCAGCCCCAGCATTTT. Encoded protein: CASSLTISQPQHF.

The DNA for the CDR3 is TGCGCCACCAGAGGACAGGGGACAACTAATGAAAAACTGTTTTTT. Its protein is CATRGQGTTNEKLFF. V is TRBV10-2 and J is TRBJ1-4; 9 nucleotides line up with TRBD1. The CDR3 has 15 amino acids. Losses at the gene ends were 10 bases for V and 0 bases for J; bases not matched to a gene: 6. Germline V gives CDR1 WSHSY, CDR2 SAAADI.

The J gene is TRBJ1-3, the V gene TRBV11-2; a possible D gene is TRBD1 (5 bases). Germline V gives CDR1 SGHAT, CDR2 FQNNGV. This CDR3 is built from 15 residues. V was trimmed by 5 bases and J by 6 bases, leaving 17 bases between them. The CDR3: CASSSLDSGENTIYF. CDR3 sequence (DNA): TGTGCCAGCAGCAGCTTGGATTCGGGGGAAAACACCATATATTTT.

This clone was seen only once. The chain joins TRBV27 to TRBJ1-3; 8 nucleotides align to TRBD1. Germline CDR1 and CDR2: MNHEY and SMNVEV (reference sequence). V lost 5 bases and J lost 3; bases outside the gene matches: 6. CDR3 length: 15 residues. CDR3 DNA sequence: TGTGCCAGCAGTCTCACAGGGGGTTATGGAAACACCATATATTTT. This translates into CASSLTGGYGNTIYF.

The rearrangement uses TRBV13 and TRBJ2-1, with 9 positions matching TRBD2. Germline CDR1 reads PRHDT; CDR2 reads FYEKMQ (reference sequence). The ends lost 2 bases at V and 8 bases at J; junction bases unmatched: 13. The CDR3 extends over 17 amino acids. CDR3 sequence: CASSLYLRGGQHHEQFF. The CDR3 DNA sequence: TGTGCCAGCAGCTTATATCTGCGGGGGGGCCAACACCATGAGCAGTTCTTC.

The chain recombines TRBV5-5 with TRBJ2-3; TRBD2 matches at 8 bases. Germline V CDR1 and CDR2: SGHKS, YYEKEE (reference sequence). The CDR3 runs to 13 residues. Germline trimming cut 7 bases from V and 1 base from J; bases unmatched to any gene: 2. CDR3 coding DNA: TGTGCCAGCCGGGAGGGAGGCACAGATACGCAGTATTTT. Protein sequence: CASREGGTDTQYF.

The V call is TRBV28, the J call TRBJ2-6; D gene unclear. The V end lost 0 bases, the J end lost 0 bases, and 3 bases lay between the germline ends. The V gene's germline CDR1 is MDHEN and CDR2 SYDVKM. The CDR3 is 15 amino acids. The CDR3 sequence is CASSLWSSGANVLTF. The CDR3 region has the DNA TGTGCCAGCAGTTTATGGAGCTCTGGGGCCAACGTCCTGACTTTC.

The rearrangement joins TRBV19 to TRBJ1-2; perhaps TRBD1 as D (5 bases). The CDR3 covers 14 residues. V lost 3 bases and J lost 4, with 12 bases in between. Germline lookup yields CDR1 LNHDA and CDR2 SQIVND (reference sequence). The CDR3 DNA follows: TGTGCCAGTAGTATGGGCCCGGGACTCTATGGCTACACCTTC. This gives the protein CASSMGPGLYGYTF.

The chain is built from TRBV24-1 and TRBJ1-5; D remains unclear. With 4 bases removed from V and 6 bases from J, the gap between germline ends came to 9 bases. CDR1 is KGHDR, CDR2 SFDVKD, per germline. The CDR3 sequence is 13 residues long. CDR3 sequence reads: CATSDRASQPQHF. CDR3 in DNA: TGTGCCACCAGTGACCGTGCCAGTCAGCCCCAGCATTTT.

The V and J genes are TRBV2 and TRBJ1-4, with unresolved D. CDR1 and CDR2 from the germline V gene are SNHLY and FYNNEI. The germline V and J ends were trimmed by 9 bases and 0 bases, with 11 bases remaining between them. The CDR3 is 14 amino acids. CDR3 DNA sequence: TGTGCCAGTACACTAGGGTCAACTAATGAAAAACTGTTTTTT. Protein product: CASTLGSTNEKLFF.

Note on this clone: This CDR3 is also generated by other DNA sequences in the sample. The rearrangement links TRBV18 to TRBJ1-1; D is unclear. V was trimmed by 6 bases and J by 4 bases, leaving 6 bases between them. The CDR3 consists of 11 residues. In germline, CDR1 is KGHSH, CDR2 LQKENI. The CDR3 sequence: CASSPGTEAFF. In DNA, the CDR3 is TGTGCCAGCTCCCCGGGCACTGAAGCTTTCTTT.

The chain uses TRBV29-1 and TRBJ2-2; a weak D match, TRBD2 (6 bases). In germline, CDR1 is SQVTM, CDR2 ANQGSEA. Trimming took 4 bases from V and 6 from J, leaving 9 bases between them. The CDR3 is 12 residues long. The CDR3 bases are TGCAGCGTTGCATGGGGGGCCGGGGAGCTGTTTTTT. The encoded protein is CSVAWGAGELFF.

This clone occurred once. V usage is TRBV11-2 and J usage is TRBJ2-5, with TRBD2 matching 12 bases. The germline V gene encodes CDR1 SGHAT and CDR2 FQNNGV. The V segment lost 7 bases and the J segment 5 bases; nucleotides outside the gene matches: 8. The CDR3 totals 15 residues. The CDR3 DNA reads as TGTGCCAGCACCACGACTAGCGGGGGCGGGGAGACCCAGTACTTC. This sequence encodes CASTTTSGGGETQYF.

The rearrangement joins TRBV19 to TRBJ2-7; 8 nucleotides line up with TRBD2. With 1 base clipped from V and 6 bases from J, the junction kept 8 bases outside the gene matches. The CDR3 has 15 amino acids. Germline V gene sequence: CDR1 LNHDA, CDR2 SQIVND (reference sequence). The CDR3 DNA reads TGTGCCAGTAGTATAGGTCTAGCGGGTACCACCGAGCAGTACTTC. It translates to CASSIGLAGTTEQYF.